This TCR beta chain was retrieved from a study of Ad26.COV2.S vaccination and SARS-CoV-2 variants. Study context: Once or twice, 56 days apart, Ad26.COV2.S was delivered intramuscularly.

Findings of the study overall: Possible underestimation of total T cell responses by the TCR breadth and depth analyses was noted. Researchers reported similar non-spike TCR breadth in vaccine and placebo recipients.

TCRdb keeps only in-frame clones here, not all; method: immunoSEQ multiplex PCR. This sample has 250,000 to 300,000 clones, with approximately 89% found just once. Comment on this clone: Antigen unknown.

Documented treatment: some 19 received Ad26.COV2.S at low or high dose, single or two shots; about five received placebo; per-sample allocation not given. Collection of the samples took place on day 63 after the first injection of vaccine or placebo. CDR1 SGHTA and CDR2 FQGNSA come from the germline V gene. This CDR3 has 14 residues. V was pared by 1 base and J by 4 bases, with 7 bases between. The TCR sequence derives from a person between 18 and 60 years old who received the Ad26.COV2.S COVID-19 vaccine or a placebo. The J gene is TRBJ2-2, the V gene TRBV7-2; no reliable D call. The sample was peripheral blood, taken in a trial of Ad26.COV2.S vaccine versus placebo. DNA for the CDR3: TGTGCCAGCAGCTTAGAGTGGAGCACCGGGGAGCTGTTTTTT. This codes for CASSLEWSTGELFF. The complete variable domain, with remaining parts taken from reference TRBV7-2 and TRBJ2-2, reads GAGVSQSPSNKVTEKGKDVELRCDPISGHTALYWYRQSLGQGLEFLIYFQGNSAPDKSGLPSDRFSAERTGGSVSTLTIQRTQQEDSAVYLCASSLEWSTGELFFGEGSRLTVL.